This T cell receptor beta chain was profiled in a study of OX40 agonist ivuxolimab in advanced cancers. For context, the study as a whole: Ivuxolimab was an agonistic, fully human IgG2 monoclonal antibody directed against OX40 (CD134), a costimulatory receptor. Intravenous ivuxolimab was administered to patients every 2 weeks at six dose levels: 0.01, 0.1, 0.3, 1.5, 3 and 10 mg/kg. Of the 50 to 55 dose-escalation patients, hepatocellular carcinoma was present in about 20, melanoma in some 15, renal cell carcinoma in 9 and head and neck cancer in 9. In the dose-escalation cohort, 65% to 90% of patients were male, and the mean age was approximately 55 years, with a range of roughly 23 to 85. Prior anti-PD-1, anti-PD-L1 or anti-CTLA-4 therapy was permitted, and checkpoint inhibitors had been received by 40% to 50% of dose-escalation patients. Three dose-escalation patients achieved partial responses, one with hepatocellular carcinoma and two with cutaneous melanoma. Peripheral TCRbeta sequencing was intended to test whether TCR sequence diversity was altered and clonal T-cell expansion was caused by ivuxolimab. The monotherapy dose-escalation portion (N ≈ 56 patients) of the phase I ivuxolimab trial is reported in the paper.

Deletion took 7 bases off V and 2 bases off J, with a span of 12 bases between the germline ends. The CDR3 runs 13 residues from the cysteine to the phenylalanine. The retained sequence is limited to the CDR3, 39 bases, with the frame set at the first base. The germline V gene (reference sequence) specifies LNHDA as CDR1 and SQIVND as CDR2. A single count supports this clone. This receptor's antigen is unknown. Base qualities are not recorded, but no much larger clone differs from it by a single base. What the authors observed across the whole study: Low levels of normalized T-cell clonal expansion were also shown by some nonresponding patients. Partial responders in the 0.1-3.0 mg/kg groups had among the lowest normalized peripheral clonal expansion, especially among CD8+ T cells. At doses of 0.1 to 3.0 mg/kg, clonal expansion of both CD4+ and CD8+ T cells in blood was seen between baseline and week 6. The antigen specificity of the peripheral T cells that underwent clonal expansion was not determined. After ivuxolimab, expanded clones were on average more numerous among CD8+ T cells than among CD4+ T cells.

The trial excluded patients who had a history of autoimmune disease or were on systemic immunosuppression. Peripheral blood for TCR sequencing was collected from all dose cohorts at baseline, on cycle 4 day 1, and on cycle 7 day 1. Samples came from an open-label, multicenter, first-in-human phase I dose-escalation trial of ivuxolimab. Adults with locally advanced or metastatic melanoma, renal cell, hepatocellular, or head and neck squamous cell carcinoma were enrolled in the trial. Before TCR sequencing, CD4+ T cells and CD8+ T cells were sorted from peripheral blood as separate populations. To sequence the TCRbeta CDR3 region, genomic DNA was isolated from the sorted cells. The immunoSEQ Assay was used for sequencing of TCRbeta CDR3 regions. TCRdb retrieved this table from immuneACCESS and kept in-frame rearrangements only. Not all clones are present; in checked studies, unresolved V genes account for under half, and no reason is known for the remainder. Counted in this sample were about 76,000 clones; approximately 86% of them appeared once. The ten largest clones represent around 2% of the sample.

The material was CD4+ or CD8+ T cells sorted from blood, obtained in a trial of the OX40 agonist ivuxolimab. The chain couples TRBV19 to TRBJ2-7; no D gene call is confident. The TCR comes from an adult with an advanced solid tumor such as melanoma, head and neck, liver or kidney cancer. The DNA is TGTGCCAGTAAAAGCACCACGGCCTACGAGCAGTACTTC. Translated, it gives CASKSTTAYEQYF.